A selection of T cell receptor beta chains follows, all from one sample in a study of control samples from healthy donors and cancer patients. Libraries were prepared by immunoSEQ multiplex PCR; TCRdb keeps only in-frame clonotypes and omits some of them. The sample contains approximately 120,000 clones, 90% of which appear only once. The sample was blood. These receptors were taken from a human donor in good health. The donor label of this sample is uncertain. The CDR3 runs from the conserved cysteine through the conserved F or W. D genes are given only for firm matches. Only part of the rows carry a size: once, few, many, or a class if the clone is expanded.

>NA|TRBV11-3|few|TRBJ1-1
CASSLGGSLDTEAFF
TGTGCCAGCAGCTTAGGAGGCTCGTTAGACACTGAAGCTTTCTTT
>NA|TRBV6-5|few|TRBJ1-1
CASSYSSRGNTEAFF
TGTGCCAGCAGTTACTCGAGTAGAGGGAACACTGAAGCTTTCTTT
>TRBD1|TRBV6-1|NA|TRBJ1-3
CASTRGGQSGNTIYF
TGTGCCAGCACCAGGGGGGGGCAATCTGGAAACACCATATATTTT
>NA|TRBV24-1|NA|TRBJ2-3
CATSARVGTDTQYF
TGTGCCACCAGTGCACGAGTAGGCACAGATACGCAGTATTTT
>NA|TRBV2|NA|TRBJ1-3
CASKGQTSGNTIYF
TGTGCCAGCAAAGGGCAAACCTCTGGAAACACCATATATTTT
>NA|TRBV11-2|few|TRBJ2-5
CASSIVKETQYF
TGTGCCAGCAGCATTGTAAAGGAGACCCAGTACTTC
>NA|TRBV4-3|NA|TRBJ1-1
CASSQVDTEAFF
TGCGCCAGCAGCCAAGTGGACACTGAAGCTTTCTTT
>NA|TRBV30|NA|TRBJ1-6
CAWSGSYNSPLHF
TGTGCCTGGAGCGGGAGCTATAATTCACCCCTCCACTTT
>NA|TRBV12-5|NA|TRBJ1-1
CASGLVPGGEAFF
TGTGCTAGTGGTTTGGTTCCGGGGGGTGAAGCTTTCTTT
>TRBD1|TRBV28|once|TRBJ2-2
CASNIPGQGNTGELFF
TGTGCCAGCAACATCCCGGGACAGGGTAACACCGGGGAGCTGTTTTTT
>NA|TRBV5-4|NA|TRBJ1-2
CASSLGQPRDVGYTF
TGTGCCAGCAGCTTGGGGCAGCCAAGGGATGTTGGCTACACCTTC
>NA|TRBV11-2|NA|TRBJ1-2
CASSPLRETGYTF
TGTGCCAGCAGCCCGTTAAGGGAGACGGGCTACACCTTC
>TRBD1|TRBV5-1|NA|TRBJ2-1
CASSLGPDRRDYNEQFF
TGCGCCAGCAGCTTGGGCCCGGACAGGCGAGACTACAATGAGCAGTTCTTC
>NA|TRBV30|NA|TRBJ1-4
CAGGTDVNEKLFF
TGTGCCGGTGGGACGGACGTTAATGAAAAACTGTTTTTT
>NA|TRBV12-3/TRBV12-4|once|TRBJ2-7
CASSQGGYEQYF
TGTGCCAGCAGTCAAGGGGGCTACGAGCAGTACTTC
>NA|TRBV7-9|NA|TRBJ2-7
CASSSTLEGYEQYF
TGTGCCAGCAGCTCCACCCTGGAGGGGTACGAGCAGTACTTC
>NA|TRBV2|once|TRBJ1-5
CASSEVPGIGNQPQHF
TGTGCCAGCAGTGAAGTTCCAGGGATCGGCAATCAGCCCCAGCATTTT
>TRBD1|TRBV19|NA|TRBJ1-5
CASASPTGQSFNQPQHF
TGTGCCAGTGCCTCCCCCACGGGACAGTCCTTCAATCAGCCCCAGCATTTT
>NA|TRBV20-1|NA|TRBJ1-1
CSASGGRATEAFF
TGCAGTGCTAGTGGGGGGCGCGCGACTGAAGCTTTCTTT
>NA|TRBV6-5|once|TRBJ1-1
CASSNYRNTEAFF
TGTGCCAGCAGTAACTACCGGAACACTGAAGCTTTCTTT